The next 24 T cell receptor beta chains were all read from a single sample in a study of blood T cell repertoires in COVID-19. Assay used: immunoSEQ multiplex PCR; TCRdb lists only in-frame clones, some missing. Of 350,000 to 450,000 clones in the sample, approximately 90% were seen once. Sequencing used PBMCs or T cells enriched from blood (not recorded which). The receptor source for this set is a man aged 25 to 40 who had recovered from COVID-19.

This clone turned up a few times. This sample includes further DNA sequences coding for the same CDR3. The V and J genes are TRBV24-1 and TRBJ2-7; 8 bases fit TRBD2. Germline V gives CDR1 KGHDR, CDR2 SFDVKD. V trimming: 4 bases; J trimming: 3 bases; junction bases outside the gene matches: 1. This CDR3 has 13 amino acids. CDR3 sequence reads: CATSDGGGYEQYF. The CDR3 region has the DNA TGTGCCACCAGTGACGGGGGGGGCTACGAGCAGTACTTC.

The rearrangement joins TRBV5-6 to TRBJ1-2; TRBD1 might be the D (5 bases). CDR3 length equals 14 residues. Per germline, CDR1 SGHDT and CDR2 YYEEEE. V lost 1 base and J 12 bases, leaving 19 bases between the germline ends. This CDR3 reads CASSLNTQGQGHTF. DNA of the CDR3: TGTGCCAGCAGCTTGAATACGCAGGGCCAAGGTCACACCTTC. Full variable domain (remainder filled in from reference TRBV5-6 and TRBJ1-2): DAGVTQSPTHLIKTRGQQVTLRCSPKSGHDTVSWYQQALGQGPQFIFQYYEEEERQRGNFPDRFSGHQFPNYSSELNVNALLLGDSALYLCASSLNTQGQGHTFGSGTRLTVV.

The V gene is TRBV7-6, the J gene TRBJ2-1; D call uncertain. This CDR3 has 14 residues. V was cut by 5 bases and J by 6 bases, with 14 bases left in between. Germline CDR1 and CDR2: SGHVS and FNYEAQ. The CDR3 sequence: CASSLQANPNEQFF. As DNA, the CDR3 is TGTGCCAGCAGCCTTCAAGCGAATCCCAATGAGCAGTTCTTC.

The chain couples TRBV27 to TRBJ2-4; D is undetermined. The CDR3 is 14 amino acids. The germline V and J ends were trimmed by 5 bases and 4 bases, with 12 bases remaining between them. Per germline, CDR1 MNHEY and CDR2 SMNVEV (reference sequence). The CDR3 region has the DNA TGTGCCAGCAGTCCCGCCGGCGGTAAAAACATTCAGTACTTC. Its translation: CASSPAGGKNIQYF.

The chain joins TRBV5-4 to TRBJ1-4, with TRBD1 identical over 7 bases. Unmatched junction bases numbered 7, after V lost 4 bases and J lost 4 bases. This CDR3 region has 15 residues. Germline loops: CDR1 SGHNT, CDR2 YYREEE (reference sequence). CDR3 sequence (DNA): TGTGCCAGCAGCCTGCCGACAGGGAATAATGAAAAACTGTTTTTT. It codes for CASSLPTGNNEKLFF.

This rearrangement joins TRBV4-1 to TRBJ2-3; D not certain. The V end lost 1 base, the J end lost 0 bases, and 8 bases lay between the germline ends. CDR1 is MGHRA and CDR2 is YSYEKL in the germline V gene. This CDR3 has 15 residues. The CDR3 is CASSQGRSSTDTQYF. The CDR3 DNA follows: TGCGCCAGCAGCCAAGGCAGGTCTAGCACAGATACGCAGTATTTT.

The J gene is TRBJ1-4, the V gene TRBV10-3; D is perhaps TRBD1 (6 bases). V was shortened by 0 bases and J by 7 bases, with 18 bases between the two germline ends. The CDR3 totals 17 residues. CDR1 is ENHRY and CDR2 is SYGVKD in the germline V gene. The CDR3 reads CAISESLHREKGEKLFF. DNA for the CDR3: TGTGCCATCAGTGAGTCGCTTCACAGGGAGAAGGGTGAAAAACTGTTTTTT.

The CDR3 nucleotides are TGTGCCAGCAGCTCTGGTAGGACAGCCAGCAATCAGCCCCAGCATTTT. Translated, it gives CASSSGRTASNQPQHF. This chain uses TRBV5-5 with TRBJ1-5; D is perhaps TRBD1 (6 bases). With 3 bases removed from V and 1 base from J, the gap between germline ends came to 14 bases. The germline V gene has CDR1 SGHKS and CDR2 YYEKEE (reference sequence). This CDR3 spans 16 amino acids.

This clone showed up just once. This chain connects TRBV27 to TRBJ2-3; D possibly corresponds to TRBD1 (5 bases). This CDR3 region has 17 residues. Germline values: CDR1 MNHEY, CDR2 SMNVEV (reference sequence). Trimming pared 2 bases from V and 6 bases from J, leaving 21 bases between. CDR3 sequence: CASSLIKWGGQQDTQYF. CDR3 sequence (DNA): TGTGCCAGCAGTTTAATAAAATGGGGCGGACAACAGGATACGCAGTATTTT.

The CDR3: CASSLELQPQHF. CDR3 nucleotide sequence: TGTGCCAGCAGTTTAGAGCTTCAGCCCCAGCATTTT. The rearrangement uses TRBV12-3 or TRBV12-4 and TRBJ1-5; D is ambiguous. The length of the CDR3 is 12 residues. The ends were cut back, 1 base at V and 6 bases at J, with 4 bases in the middle.

The chain combines TRBV5-4 with TRBJ2-1, with 9 bases fitting TRBD2. The J segment lost 3 bases and the V segment lost 0 bases, leaving 7 bases of the junction unmatched. Germline-derived CDR1 and CDR2 are SGHNT and YYREEE (reference sequence). CDR3 length: 17 amino acids. Written as DNA, the CDR3 is TGTGCCAGCAGCTTGGCCGTATCTAGCGGGGTCTACAATGAGCAGTTCTTC. Amino acids: CASSLAVSSGVYNEQFF.

The rearrangement joins TRBV9 to TRBJ2-1; a weak D match, TRBD1 (5 bases). Germline values: CDR1 SGDLS, CDR2 YYNGEE. With 0 bases removed from V and 3 bases from J, the gap between germline ends came to 13 bases. The CDR3 extends over 16 amino acids. CDR3 region: CASSVAGTGVYNEQFF. CDR3 bases: TGTGCCAGCAGCGTAGCTGGAACAGGAGTCTACAATGAGCAGTTCTTC.

The genes are TRBV19 and TRBJ2-2; unclear D gene. This CDR3 is 14 amino acids long. Germline CDR1 and CDR2: LNHDA and SQIVND (reference sequence). The V end was cut by 5 bases, the J end by 0 bases, with 7 bases between. The CDR3 DNA sequence: TGTGCCAGTAGTCAGCAGGCGAACACCGGGGAGCTGTTTTTT. This sequence encodes CASSQQANTGELFF.

V and J are TRBV28 and TRBJ2-7; D is unclear. CDR3 length: 14 residues. V was shortened by 2 bases and J by 4 bases, with 12 bases between the two germline ends. Per germline, CDR1 MDHEN and CDR2 SYDVKM. The CDR3, as DNA: TGTGCCAGCAGTTTAAGTCAAAACCTATACGAGCAGTACTTC. It yields the protein CASSLSQNLYEQYF.

CDR3 sequence: CASSFQGVRTEAFF. The CDR3 coding sequence is TGTGCCAGCAGTTTTCAAGGGGTGAGGACTGAAGCTTTCTTT. The chain has TRBV28 and TRBJ1-1; possibly TRBD1 for D (5 bases). Per the germline V gene, CDR1 is MDHEN and CDR2 is SYDVKM. V was trimmed by 3 bases and J by 5 bases, leaving 13 bases between them. CDR3 size: 14 residues.

The V call is TRBV27, the J call TRBJ1-6, with D hard to call. This CDR3 has 14 residues. V lost 4 bases and J 5 bases, leaving 9 bases between the germline ends. The germline V gene has CDR1 MNHEY and CDR2 SMNVEV (reference sequence). CDR3 amino acids: CASSYRDNNSPLHF. CDR3 in DNA: TGTGCCAGCAGTTACCGGGATAATAATTCACCCCTCCACTTT.

The chain is built from TRBV4-1 and TRBJ1-1, with TRBD1 identical over 7 bases. Germline assignment: CDR1 MGHRA and CDR2 YSYEKL. Trimming removed 4 bases from V and 4 bases from J; junction bases left unmatched: 9. This CDR3 region has 15 residues. CDR3 DNA: TGCGCCAGCAGCCTACCTGGGCAGGGGGGCACTGAAGCTTTCTTT. Amino acid sequence: CASSLPGQGGTEAFF.

The rearrangement joins TRBV27 to TRBJ2-7; D uncertain. V lost 6 bases to trimming and J lost 1 base, with 10 bases between them. CDR1 is MNHEY and CDR2 is SMNVEV in the germline V gene (reference sequence). This CDR3 has 13 residues. The CDR3 DNA reads as TGTGCCAGCAGCAAACAATATTCCTACGAGCAGTACTTC. Protein product: CASSKQYSYEQYF.

The V and J genes are TRBV10-3 and TRBJ2-7; tentatively, D is TRBD2 (5 bases). The CDR3 runs 13 residues. V lost 7 bases to trimming and J lost 0 bases, with 10 bases between them. Germline V CDR1 and CDR2: ENHRY, SYGVKD. In DNA form, the CDR3 reads TGTGCCATCAAAATAACTAGCTCCTACGAGCAGTACTTC. As protein: CAIKITSSYEQYF.

The chain is built from TRBV28 and TRBJ1-1; no definite D call. Germline CDR1 is MDHEN and CDR2 is SYDVKM. This CDR3 is built from 12 residues. Trimming removed 6 bases at V and 0 bases at J, with 5 bases between. CDR3 sequence: CASSPMNTEAFF. CDR3 nucleotides: TGTGCCAGCAGCCCTATGAACACTGAAGCTTTCTTT.

This clone was seen once. The chain is built from TRBV5-4 and TRBJ2-7, with TRBD1 matching 8 bases. Germline V gene sequence: CDR1 SGHNT, CDR2 YYREEE (reference sequence). With V trimmed by 4 bases and J by 7 bases, 4 bases remained unmatched. This CDR3 spans 12 amino acids. The CDR3 loop is CASSRTGREQYF. DNA for the CDR3: TGTGCCAGCAGCAGGACAGGGAGGGAGCAGTACTTC.

The rearrangement uses TRBV5-1 and TRBJ2-7; D is perhaps TRBD1 (5 bases). CDR1 is SGHRS, CDR2 YFSETQ, per germline. The CDR3 totals 16 residues. The V and J ends lost 0 bases and 0 bases respectively, with 13 bases between them. In DNA form, the CDR3 reads TGCGCCAGCAGCTTGGCCGTGTCGACAGACTCCTACGAGCAGTACTTC. Protein product: CASSLAVSTDSYEQYF.

The chain combines TRBV28 with TRBJ2-4; 14 bases align to TRBD2. Germline CDR1 is MDHEN and CDR2 is SYDVKM. The CDR3 is made up of 18 amino acids. The junction had 8 bases not matched to a gene; V was cut back by 7 bases and J by 0 bases. The CDR3 bases are TGTGCCAGCACCCCTGGACTAGCGGGAGGTCAAGCCAAAAACATTCAGTACTTC. Translation gives CASTPGLAGGQAKNIQYF.

The chain recombines TRBV27 with TRBJ2-1; 10 bases align to TRBD2. V was pared by 4 bases and J by 4 bases, with 7 bases of the junction left unmatched. There are 16 residues in the CDR3. Germline values: CDR1 MNHEY, CDR2 SMNVEV (reference sequence). The CDR3 loop is CASSSLAGVSYNEQFF. CDR3 nucleotide sequence: TGTGCCAGCAGTTCTCTAGCGGGAGTATCTTACAATGAGCAGTTCTTC.